Shown below are 10 T cell receptor beta chains from a single sample sequenced in a study of cytomegalovirus exposure and HLA in healthy donors. Profiling relied on immunoSEQ multiplex PCR, and the TCRdb table lists in-frame clones only, not all of them. In the table there are some 41,000 clones, over 85% of which are singletons. The specimen sequenced was PBMCs. Receptors originate from a woman between 18 and 29 years old in good health and CMV-seronegative.

The chain is built from TRBV5-1 and TRBJ2-1, with 9 bases lining up with TRBD1. Germline V gene lookup returns CDR1 SGHRS and CDR2 YFSETQ. V was clipped by 4 bases and J by 8 bases; unmatched bases: 7. The CDR3 loop spans 14 amino acids. In DNA form, the CDR3 reads TGCGCCAGCAGCCACGGACAGGGGAGCGATGAGCAGTTCTTC. It codes for CASSHGQGSDEQFF. Supplemented by reference TRBV5-1 and TRBJ2-1, the full variable domain reads KAGVTQTPRYLIKTRGQQVTLSCSPISGHRSVSWYQQTPGQGLQFLFEYFSETQRNKGNFPGRFSGRQFSNSRSEMNVSTLELGDSALYLCASSHGQGSDEQFFGPGTRLTVL.

The V gene is TRBV5-1, the J gene TRBJ2-7; D gene uncertain. The CDR3 runs to 13 residues. Germline CDR1 SGHRS, CDR2 YFSETQ. The germline V and J ends were trimmed by 1 base and 4 bases, with 9 bases remaining between them. The CDR3 coding sequence is TGCGCCAGCAGCTTGATCAGCGAGTACGAGCAGTACTTC. This translates into CASSLISEYEQYF.

This clone was seen a handful of times. The chain links TRBV6-1 to TRBJ2-7; possible D gene TRBD1, 6 bases. This CDR3 region has 14 residues. In germline, CDR1 is MNHNS, CDR2 SASEGT. V shed 1 base and J shed 6 bases, with 13 bases lying between them. DNA of the CDR3: TGTGCCAGCAGTGAAGAAGGGGGTCCTAGCGAGCAGTACTTC. Its translation is CASSEEGGPSEQYF.

The chain couples TRBV28 to TRBJ2-2, with a tentative D call TRBD2 (5 bases). Germline V gives CDR1 MDHEN, CDR2 SYDVKM. V was pared by 5 bases and J by 2 bases, with 15 bases between. The CDR3 totals 16 residues. The CDR3 reads CASSPHRDLNTGELFF. The DNA for the CDR3 is TGTGCCAGCAGTCCCCACCGGGATTTAAACACCGGGGAGCTGTTTTTT.

The J gene is TRBJ1-6, the V gene TRBV28; 9 bases fit TRBD1. The CDR3 runs 14 residues. With 4 bases clipped from V and 16 bases from J, the junction kept 11 bases outside the gene matches. Germline CDR1 MDHEN, CDR2 SYDVKM. The CDR3 is CASSWGDRAAVLHF. CDR3 coding DNA: TGTGCCAGCAGTTGGGGGGACAGGGCGGCAGTACTCCACTTT.

This chain joins TRBV27 and TRBJ1-2; 8 bases align to TRBD1. V gave up 1 base and J gave up 4 bases; unmatched junction bases: 8. The CDR3 length is 16 residues. Germline V gives CDR1 MNHEY, CDR2 SMNVEV (reference sequence). CDR3 nucleotide sequence: TGTGCCAGCAGTTTATTCGGCAGGGGGCAGGCCTATGGCTACACCTTC. Protein: CASSLFGRGQAYGYTF.

This chain connects TRBV4-1 to TRBJ2-4; 14 bases match TRBD2. The V and J ends lost 4 bases and 0 bases, in that order; junction bases with no gene match: 11. CDR3 length equals 20 residues. Germline CDR1 MGHRA, CDR2 YSYEKL. In DNA form, the CDR3 reads TGCGCCAGCAGCCCCCTTGGCGGACTAGCGGGAGGCTTAGCCAAAAACATTCAGTACTTC. Residues: CASSPLGGLAGGLAKNIQYF.

This clone is a singleton in its sample. The chain carries TRBV10-3 and TRBJ1-2; 7 bases line up with TRBD1. CDR1 is ENHRY, CDR2 SYGVKD, per germline. The length of the CDR3 is 15 residues. Losses at the gene ends were 3 bases for V and 2 bases for J; bases not matched to a gene: 6. The CDR3 DNA reads TGTGCCATCAGTGATAGACAGGGAGACAACTATGGCTACACCTTC. Amino acids: CAISDRQGDNYGYTF.

The chain combines TRBV7-9 with TRBJ2-1; 8 nucleotides agree with TRBD2. CDR1 SEHNR and CDR2 FQNEAQ come from the germline V gene (reference sequence). This CDR3 comprises 17 residues. V trimming: 5 bases; J trimming: 7 bases; junction bases outside the gene matches: 16. CDR3 DNA: TGTGCCAGCAGCCCCCGCGGTGACAGCGGGAGTACGAATGAGCAGTTCTTC. As protein: CASSPRGDSGSTNEQFF.

J is TRBJ2-1 and V is TRBV7-9, with 9 bases identical to TRBD2. The CDR3 is made up of 17 amino acids. Germline values: CDR1 SEHNR, CDR2 FQNEAQ (reference sequence). The V and J ends lost 1 base and 0 bases, in that order; junction bases with no gene match: 4. The CDR3 is CASSLEGSGSSYNEQFF. CDR3 nucleotide sequence: TGTGCCAGCAGCTTAGAGGGTAGCGGGAGCTCCTACAATGAGCAGTTCTTC.